The present TCR beta chain was sequenced within a study of cytotoxic CD8 clonotypes in ibrutinib-treated CLL. Findings and limits, study-wide: Progressing and sustained-remission patients had different sampling times. T-cell clonality at baseline went above that of age-matched healthy donors and rose and fell with circulating CD8+ T-cell counts. Higher clonality was seen at ibrutinib response and a return toward baseline at progression. Public clonotypes showed up rarely, and on treatment they shrank or held steady.

The repertoire was sequenced with immunoSEQ multiplex PCR; TCRdb's copy has only in-frame clones and lacks some. This sample has more than 85,000 clones, with 77% found just once. Germline lookup yields CDR1 SNHLY and CDR2 FYNNEI. This CDR3 has 11 amino acids. Concerning this clone itself: Antigen unknown.

This TCR was sampled from a human donor with chronic lymphocytic leukemia. This rearrangement joins TRBV2 to TRBJ2-5, with D unclear. The better agreement between TRBJ2-7 and the DNA end casts doubt on the J call. Sequenced material: PBMCs, taken after 24 months of ibrutinib treatment. This chain's CDR3 is CASSAVGEQYF. The CDR3 bases are TGTGCCAGCAGTGCGGTAGGCGAGCAGTACTTC.